Below are 4 T cell receptor beta chains sequenced from a single sample in a study of blood T cells in healthy people across ages. With a J-beta primer mix and a sample-barcoded 5' primer, a second PCR ran 7 to 11 cycles. TCRdb used MiXCR to reprocess the 5' RACE reads, holding one entry per CDR3 protein. This table holds roughly 1.6 million distinct CDR3 sequences, roughly 32% found once. Sequences were obtained from blood. The source of these receptors is a woman in her thirties in good health.

Turning to this clonotype: A much larger clone is a single base away; this may be a read error. V and J are TRBV20-1 and TRBJ2-5; TRBD1 aligns across 11 bases. With V trimmed by 5 bases and J by 9 bases, 11 bases remained unmatched. CDR1 is DFQATT and CDR2 is SNEGSKA in the germline V gene (reference sequence). This CDR3 has 14 residues. Written as DNA, the CDR3 is TGCAGTGCTTCGGACAGGGGGCGCTCTGAGGCCCAGTACTTC. Protein sequence: CSASDRGRSEAQYF.

The chain combines TRBV28 with TRBJ2-7; 8 nucleotides agree with TRBD2. CDR3 size: 15 residues. Trimming cost V 5 bases and J 7 bases; bases outside gene matches: 13. Germline lookup yields CDR1 MDHEN and CDR2 SYDVKM. CDR3 coding DNA: TGTGCCAGCAGTCCGACTAGCGCGAAACATGTGGAGCAGTACTTC. It encodes CASSPTSAKHVEQYF. The full variable domain, completed using reference TRBV28 and TRBJ2-7, is DVKVTQSSRYLVKRTGEKVFLECVQDMDHENMFWYRQDPGLGLRLIYFSYDVKMKEKGDIPEGYSVSREKKERFSLILESASTNQTSMYLCASSPTSAKHVEQYFGPGTRLTVT.

V and J are TRBV10-2 and TRBJ2-4, with a weak D call TRBD2 (5 bases). The DNA matches TRBJ2-7 better at its end, which makes the J call doubtful. Germline V gene sequence: CDR1 WSHSY, CDR2 SAAADI. The CDR3 runs to 14 residues. CDR3 loop: CASSGSSREGEQYF. The CDR3 DNA follows: TGCGCCAGCAGTGGAAGTAGTAGAGAGGGCGAGCAGTACTTC.

The gene calls are TRBV6-6 and TRBJ1-5; D is unresolved. Germline V lookup: CDR1 MNHNY, CDR2 SVGAGI (reference sequence). The CDR3 length is 11 residues. V was shortened by 11 bases and J by 4 bases, with 9 bases between the two germline ends. In DNA form, the CDR3 reads TGTGCCTGCGGAGTTAATCAGCCCCAGCATTTT. It specifies CACGVNQPQHF.